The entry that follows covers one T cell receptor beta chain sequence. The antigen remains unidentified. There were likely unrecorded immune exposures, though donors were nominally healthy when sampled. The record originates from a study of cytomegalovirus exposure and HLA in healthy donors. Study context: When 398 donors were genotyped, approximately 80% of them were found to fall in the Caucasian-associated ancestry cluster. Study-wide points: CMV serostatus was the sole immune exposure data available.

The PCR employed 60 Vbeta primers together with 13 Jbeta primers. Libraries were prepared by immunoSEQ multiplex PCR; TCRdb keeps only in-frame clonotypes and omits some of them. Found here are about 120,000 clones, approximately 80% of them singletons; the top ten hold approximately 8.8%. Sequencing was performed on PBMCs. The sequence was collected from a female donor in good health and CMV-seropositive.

CDR3 loop: CATQGEVNQPQHF. The CDR3 bases are TGTGCCACCCAGGGGGAGGTTAATCAGCCCCAGCATTTT. The chain couples TRBV10-3 to TRBJ1-5; the match to TRBD1 covers 7 bases. The CDR3 has 13 amino acids. The trim removed 10 bases at V and 4 bases at J, leaving 7 bases unmatched. CDR1 ENHRY and CDR2 SYGVKD come from the germline V gene.